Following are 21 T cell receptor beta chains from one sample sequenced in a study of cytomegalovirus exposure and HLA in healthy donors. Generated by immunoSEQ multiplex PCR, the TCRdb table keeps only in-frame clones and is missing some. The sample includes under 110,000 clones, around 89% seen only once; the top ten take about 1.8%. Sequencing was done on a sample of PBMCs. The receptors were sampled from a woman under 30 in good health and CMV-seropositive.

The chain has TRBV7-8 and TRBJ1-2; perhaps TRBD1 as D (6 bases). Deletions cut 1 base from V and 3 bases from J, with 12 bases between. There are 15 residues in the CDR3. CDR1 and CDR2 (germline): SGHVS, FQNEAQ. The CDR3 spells CASSLGGGLDYGYTF. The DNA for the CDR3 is TGTGCCAGCAGCTTAGGGGGGGGGCTGGACTATGGCTACACCTTC. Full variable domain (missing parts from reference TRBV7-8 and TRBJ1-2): GAGVSQSPRYKVAKRGQDVALRCDPISGHVSLFWYQQALGQGPEFLTYFQNEAQLDKSGLPSDRFFAERPEGSVSTLKIQRTQQEDSAVYLCASSLGGGLDYGYTFGSGTRLTVV.

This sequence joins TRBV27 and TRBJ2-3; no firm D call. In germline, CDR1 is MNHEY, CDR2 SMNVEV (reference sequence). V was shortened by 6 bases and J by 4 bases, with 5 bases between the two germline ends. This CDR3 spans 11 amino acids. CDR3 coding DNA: TGTGCCAGCAGCCGCGCAGATACGCAGTATTTT. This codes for CASSRADTQYF.

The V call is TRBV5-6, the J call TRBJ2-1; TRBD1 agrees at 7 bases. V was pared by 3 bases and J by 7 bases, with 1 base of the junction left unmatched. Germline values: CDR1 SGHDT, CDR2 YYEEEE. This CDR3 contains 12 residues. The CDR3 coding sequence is TGTGCCAGCAGCTCACAGGGGAATGAGCAGTTCTTC. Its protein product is CASSSQGNEQFF.

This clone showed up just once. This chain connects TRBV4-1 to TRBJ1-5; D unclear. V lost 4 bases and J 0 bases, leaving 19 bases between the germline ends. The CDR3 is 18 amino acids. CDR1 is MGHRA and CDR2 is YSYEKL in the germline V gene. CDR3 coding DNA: TGCGCCAGCAGCCTAGGAGTGGCGGGCCCGTATAGCAATCAGCCCCAGCATTTT. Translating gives CASSLGVAGPYSNQPQHF.

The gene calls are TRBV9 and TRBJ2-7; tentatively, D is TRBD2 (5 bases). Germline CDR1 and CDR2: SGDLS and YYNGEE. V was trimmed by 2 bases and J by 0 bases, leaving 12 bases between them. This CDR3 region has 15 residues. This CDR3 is CASSVAGDASYEQYF. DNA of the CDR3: TGTGCCAGCAGCGTGGCGGGCGACGCCTCCTACGAGCAGTACTTC.

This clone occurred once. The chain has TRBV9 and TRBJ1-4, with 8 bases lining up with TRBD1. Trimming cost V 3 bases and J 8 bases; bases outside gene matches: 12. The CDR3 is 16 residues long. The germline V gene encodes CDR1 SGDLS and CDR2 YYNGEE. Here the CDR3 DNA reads TGTGCCAGCAGCGCCGAGGACAGGGTCTTCAGCGAAAAACTGTTTTTT. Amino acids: CASSAEDRVFSEKLFF.

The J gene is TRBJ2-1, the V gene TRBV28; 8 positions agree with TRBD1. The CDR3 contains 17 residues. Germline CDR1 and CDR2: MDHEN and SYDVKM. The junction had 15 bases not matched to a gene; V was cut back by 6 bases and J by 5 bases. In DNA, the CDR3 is TGTGCCAGCAGGTCCCCGGCCGGGACAGGCGGAGACAATGAGCAGTTCTTC. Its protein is CASRSPAGTGGDNEQFF.

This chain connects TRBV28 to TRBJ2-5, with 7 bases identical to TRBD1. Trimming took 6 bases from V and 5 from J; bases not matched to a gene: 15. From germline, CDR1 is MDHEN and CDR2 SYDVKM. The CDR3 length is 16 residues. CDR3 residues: CASSRLGTAPRETQYF. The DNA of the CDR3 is TGTGCCAGCAGCCGTCTAGGGACAGCCCCGCGGGAGACCCAGTACTTC.

The CDR3 here is CASSQIRTGGQADTQYF. The CDR3 DNA is TGTGCCAGCAGCCAGATACGGACAGGGGGTCAAGCAGATACGCAGTATTTT. The rearrangement uses TRBV7-2 and TRBJ2-3, with 10 bases identical to TRBD1. This CDR3 has 17 amino acids. V gave up 5 bases and J gave up 4 bases; unmatched junction bases: 12. In germline, CDR1 is SGHTA, CDR2 FQGNSA.

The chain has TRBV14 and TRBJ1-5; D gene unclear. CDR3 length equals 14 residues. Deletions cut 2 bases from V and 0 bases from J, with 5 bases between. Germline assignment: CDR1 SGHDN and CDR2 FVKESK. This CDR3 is CASSQPLSNQPQHF. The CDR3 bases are TGTGCCAGCAGCCAACCCCTTAGCAATCAGCCCCAGCATTTT.

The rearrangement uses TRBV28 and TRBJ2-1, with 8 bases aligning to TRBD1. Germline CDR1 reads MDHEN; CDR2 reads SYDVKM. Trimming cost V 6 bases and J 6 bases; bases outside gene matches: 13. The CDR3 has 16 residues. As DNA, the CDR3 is TGTGCCAGCAGCCCACCGGAGGGACAGGTGTTCAATGAGCAGTTCTTC. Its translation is CASSPPEGQVFNEQFF.

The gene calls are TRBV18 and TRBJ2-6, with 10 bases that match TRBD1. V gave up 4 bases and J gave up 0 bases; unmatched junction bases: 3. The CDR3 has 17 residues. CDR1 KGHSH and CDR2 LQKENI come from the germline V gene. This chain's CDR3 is CASSRDRGHSGANVLTF. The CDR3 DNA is TGTGCCAGCTCACGGGACAGGGGACACTCTGGGGCCAACGTCCTGACTTTC.

CDR3 amino acids: CASSLVESSYEQYV. DNA of the CDR3: TGTGCCAGCAGCTTGGTGGAGAGCTCCTACGAGCAGTACGTC. This rearrangement joins TRBV5-6 to TRBJ2-7; D is undetermined. Germline V gene lookup returns CDR1 SGHDT and CDR2 YYEEEE. V was clipped by 0 bases and J by 0 bases, with 7 bases between them. The CDR3 is 14 amino acids.

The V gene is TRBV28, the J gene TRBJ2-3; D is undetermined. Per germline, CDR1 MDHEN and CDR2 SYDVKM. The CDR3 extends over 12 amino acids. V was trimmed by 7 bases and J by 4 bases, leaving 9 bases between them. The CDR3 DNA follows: TGTGCCAGCAACTCTGAGGCAGATACGCAGTATTTT. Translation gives CASNSEADTQYF.

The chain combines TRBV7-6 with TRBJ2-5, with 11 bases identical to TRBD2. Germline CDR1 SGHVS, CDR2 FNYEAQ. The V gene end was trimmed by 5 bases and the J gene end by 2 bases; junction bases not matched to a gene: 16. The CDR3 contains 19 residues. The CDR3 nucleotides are TGTGCCAGCAGCGTCGACGCCCCTCCTAGCGGGGGGCTACAAGAGACCCAGTACTTC. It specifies CASSVDAPPSGGLQETQYF.

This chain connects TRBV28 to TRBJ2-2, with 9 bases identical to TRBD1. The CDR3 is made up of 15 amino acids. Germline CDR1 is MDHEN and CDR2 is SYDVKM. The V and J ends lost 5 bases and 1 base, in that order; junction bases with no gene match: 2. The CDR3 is CASSGQGKNTGELFF. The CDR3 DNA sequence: TGTGCCAGCAGTGGACAGGGGAAGAACACCGGGGAGCTGTTTTTT. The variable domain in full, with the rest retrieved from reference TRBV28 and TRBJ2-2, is DVKVTQSSRYLVKRTGEKVFLECVQDMDHENMFWYRQDPGLGLRLIYFSYDVKMKEKGDIPEGYSVSREKKERFSLILESASTNQTSMYLCASSGQGKNTGELFFGEGSRLTVL.

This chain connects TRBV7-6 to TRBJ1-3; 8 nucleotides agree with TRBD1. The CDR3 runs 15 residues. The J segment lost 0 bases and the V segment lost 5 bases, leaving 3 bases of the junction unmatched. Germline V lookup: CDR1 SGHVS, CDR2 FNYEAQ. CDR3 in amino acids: CASSPGGVSGNTIYF. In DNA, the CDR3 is TGTGCCAGCAGCCCAGGGGGCGTCTCTGGAAACACCATATATTTT.

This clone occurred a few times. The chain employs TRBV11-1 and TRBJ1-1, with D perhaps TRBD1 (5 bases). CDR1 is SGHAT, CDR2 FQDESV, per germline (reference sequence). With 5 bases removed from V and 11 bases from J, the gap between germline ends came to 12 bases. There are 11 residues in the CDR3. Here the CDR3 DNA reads TGTGCCAGCAGCCCCGACAGCGCGGCTTTCTTT. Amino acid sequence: CASSPDSAAFF. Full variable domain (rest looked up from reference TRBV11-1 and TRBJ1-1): EAEVAQSPRYKITEKSQAVAFWCDPISGHATLYWYRQILGQGPELLVQFQDESVVDDSQLPKDRFSAERLKGVDSTLKIQPAELGDSAMYLCASSPDSAAFFGQGTRLTVV.

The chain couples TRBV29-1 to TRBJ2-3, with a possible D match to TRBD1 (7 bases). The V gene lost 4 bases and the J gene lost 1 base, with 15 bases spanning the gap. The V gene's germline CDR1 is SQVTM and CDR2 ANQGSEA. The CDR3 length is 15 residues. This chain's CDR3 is CSVGRADRGTDTQYF. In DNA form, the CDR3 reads TGCAGCGTTGGGAGGGCAGACAGGGGCACAGATACGCAGTATTTT.

The CDR3 reads CASSLQGVYTEAFF. Here the CDR3 DNA reads TGTGCCAGCAGTTTGCAGGGGGTGTACACTGAAGCTTTCTTT. The chain carries TRBV27 and TRBJ1-1; 7 bases align to TRBD1. The CDR3 is made up of 14 amino acids. The J segment lost 3 bases and the V segment lost 3 bases, leaving 4 bases of the junction unmatched. CDR1 is MNHEY and CDR2 is SMNVEV in the germline V gene (reference sequence).

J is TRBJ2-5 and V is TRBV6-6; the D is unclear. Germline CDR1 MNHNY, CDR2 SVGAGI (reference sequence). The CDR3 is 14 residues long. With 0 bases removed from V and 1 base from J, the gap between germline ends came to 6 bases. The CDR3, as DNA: TGTGCCAGCAGTTACTCTGGCAGCCAAGAGACCCAGTACTTC. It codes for CASSYSGSQETQYF.